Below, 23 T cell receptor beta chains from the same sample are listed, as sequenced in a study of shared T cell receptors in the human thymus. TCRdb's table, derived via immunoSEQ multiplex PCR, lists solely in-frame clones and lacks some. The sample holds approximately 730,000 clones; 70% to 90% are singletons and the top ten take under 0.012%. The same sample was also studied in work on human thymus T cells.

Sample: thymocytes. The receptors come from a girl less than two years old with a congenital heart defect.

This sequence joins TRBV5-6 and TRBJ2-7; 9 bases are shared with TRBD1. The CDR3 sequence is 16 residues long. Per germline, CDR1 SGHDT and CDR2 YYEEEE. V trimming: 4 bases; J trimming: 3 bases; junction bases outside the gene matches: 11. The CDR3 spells CASSGRGQGNNYEQYF. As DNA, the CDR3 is TGTGCCAGCAGCGGGCGGGGACAGGGAAATAACTACGAGCAGTACTTC.

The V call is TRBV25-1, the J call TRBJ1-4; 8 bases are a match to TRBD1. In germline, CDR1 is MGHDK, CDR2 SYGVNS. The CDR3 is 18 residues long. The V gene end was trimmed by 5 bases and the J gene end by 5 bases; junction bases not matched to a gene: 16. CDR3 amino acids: CASSKRPGQEALNEKLFF. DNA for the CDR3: TGTGCCAGCAGTAAGAGACCGGGACAGGAAGCTTTAAATGAAAAACTGTTTTTT. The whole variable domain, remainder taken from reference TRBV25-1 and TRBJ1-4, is EADIYQTPRYLVIGTGKKITLECSQTMGHDKMYWYQQDPGMELHLIHYSYGVNSTEKGDLSSESTVSRIRTEHFPLTLESARPSHTSQYLCASSKRPGQEALNEKLFFGSGTQLSVL.

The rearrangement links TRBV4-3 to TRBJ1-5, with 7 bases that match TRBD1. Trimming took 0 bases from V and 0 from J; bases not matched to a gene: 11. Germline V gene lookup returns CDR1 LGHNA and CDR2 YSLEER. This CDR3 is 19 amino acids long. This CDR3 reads CASSQDWGQLPYSNQPQHF. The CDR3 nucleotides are TGCGCCAGCAGCCAAGATTGGGGACAGCTACCTTATAGCAATCAGCCCCAGCATTTT.

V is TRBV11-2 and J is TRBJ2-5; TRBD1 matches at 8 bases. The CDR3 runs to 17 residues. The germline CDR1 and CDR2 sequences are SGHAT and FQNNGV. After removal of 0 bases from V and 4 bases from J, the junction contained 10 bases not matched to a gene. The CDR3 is CASSLDPPGGGRETQYF. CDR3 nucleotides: TGTGCCAGCAGCTTAGATCCCCCAGGGGGCGGACGAGAGACCCAGTACTTC.

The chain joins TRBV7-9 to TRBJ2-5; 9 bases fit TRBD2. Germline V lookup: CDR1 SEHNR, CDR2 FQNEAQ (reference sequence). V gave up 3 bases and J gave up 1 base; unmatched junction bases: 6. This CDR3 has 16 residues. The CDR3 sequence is CASSFSSGGTQETQYF. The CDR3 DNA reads TGTGCCAGCAGCTTTTCCAGCGGGGGGACCCAAGAGACCCAGTACTTC.

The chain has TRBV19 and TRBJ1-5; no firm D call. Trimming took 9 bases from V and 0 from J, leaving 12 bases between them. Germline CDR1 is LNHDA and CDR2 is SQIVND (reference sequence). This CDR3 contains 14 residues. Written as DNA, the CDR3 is TGTGCCAGCGCAGGATCCTATAGCAATCAGCCCCAGCATTTT. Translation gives CASAGSYSNQPQHF.

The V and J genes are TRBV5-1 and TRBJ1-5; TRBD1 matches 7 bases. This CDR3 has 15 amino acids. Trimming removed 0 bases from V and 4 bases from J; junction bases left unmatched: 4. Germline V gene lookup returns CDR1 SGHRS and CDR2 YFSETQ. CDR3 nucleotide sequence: TGCGCCAGCAGCTTGGCAGGGGGTTTTAATCAGCCCCAGCATTTT. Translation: CASSLAGGFNQPQHF.

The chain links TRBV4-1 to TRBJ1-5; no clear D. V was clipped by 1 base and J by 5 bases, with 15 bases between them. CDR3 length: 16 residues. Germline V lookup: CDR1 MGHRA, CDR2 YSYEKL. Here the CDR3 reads CASSQGHLGRDQPQHF. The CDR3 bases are TGCGCCAGCAGCCAAGGTCACCTCGGGAGGGATCAGCCCCAGCATTTT.

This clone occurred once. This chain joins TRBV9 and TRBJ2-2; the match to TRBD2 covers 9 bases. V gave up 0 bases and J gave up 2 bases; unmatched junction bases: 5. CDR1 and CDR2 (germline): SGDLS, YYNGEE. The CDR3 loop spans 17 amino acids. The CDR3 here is CASSVGGRGSNTGELFF. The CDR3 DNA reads TGTGCCAGCAGCGTAGGCGGGAGGGGTTCAAACACCGGGGAGCTGTTTTTT.

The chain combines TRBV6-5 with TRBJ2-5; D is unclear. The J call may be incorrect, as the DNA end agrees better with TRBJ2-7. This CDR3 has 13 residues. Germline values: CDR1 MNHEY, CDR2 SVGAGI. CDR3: CASSSFSNPEQYF. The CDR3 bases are TGTGCCAGCAGTAGTTTTTCGAACCCCGAGCAGTACTTC.

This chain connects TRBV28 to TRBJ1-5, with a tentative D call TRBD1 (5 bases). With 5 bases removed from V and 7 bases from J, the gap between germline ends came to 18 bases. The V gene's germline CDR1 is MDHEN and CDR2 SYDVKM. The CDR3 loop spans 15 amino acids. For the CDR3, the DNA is TGTGCCAGCAGTCTCACAGGAGGGCCGGGGCAGCCCCAGCATTTT. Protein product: CASSLTGGPGQPQHF.

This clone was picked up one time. The DNA for the CDR3 is TGTGCCAGCAGGGACAGGGGTTACAATGAGCAGTTCTTC. Residues: CASRDRGYNEQFF. The chain links TRBV6-6 to TRBJ2-1; 9 positions agree with TRBD1. This CDR3 spans 13 amino acids. V was clipped by 6 bases and J by 4 bases; unmatched bases: 1. Germline-derived CDR1 and CDR2 are MNHNY and SVGAGI (reference sequence).

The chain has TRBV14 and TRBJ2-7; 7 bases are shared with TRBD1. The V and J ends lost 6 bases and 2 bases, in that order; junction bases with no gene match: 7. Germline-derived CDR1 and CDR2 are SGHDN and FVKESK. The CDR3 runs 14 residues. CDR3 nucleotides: TGTGCCAGCAGGCTAGGGACAGAGACCTACGAGCAGTACTTC. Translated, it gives CASRLGTETYEQYF.

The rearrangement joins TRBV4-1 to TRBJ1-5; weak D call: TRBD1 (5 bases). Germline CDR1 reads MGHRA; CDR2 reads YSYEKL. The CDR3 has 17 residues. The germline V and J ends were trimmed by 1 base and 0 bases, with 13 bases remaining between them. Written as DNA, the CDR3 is TGCGCCAGCAGCCAAGTTGAGGACAACCCTAGCAATCAGCCCCAGCATTTT. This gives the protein CASSQVEDNPSNQPQHF.

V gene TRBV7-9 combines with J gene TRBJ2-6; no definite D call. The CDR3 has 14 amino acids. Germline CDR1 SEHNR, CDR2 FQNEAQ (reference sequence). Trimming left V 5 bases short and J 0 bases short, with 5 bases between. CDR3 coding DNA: TGTGCCAGCAGCCCAATCTCTGGGGCCAACGTCCTGACTTTC. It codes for CASSPISGANVLTF.

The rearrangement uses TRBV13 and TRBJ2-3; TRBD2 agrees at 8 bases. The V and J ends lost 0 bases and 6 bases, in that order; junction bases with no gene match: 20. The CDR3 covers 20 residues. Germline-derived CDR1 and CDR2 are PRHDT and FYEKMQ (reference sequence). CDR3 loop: CASSLGDPGGTGGGPDTQYF. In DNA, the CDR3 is TGTGCCAGCAGCTTAGGTGACCCGGGGGGGACGGGCGGGGGGCCGGATACGCAGTATTTT.

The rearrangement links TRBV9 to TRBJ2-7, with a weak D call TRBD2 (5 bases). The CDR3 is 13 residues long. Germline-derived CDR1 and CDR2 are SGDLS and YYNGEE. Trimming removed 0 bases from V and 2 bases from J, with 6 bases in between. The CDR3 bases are TGTGCCAGCAGCGTAGACGGGGCCTACGAGCAGTACTTC. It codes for CASSVDGAYEQYF.

As DNA, the CDR3 is TGTGCCAGCAATCTACAGGGCTATTACTACAATGAGCAGTTCTTC. Its translation: CASNLQGYYYNEQFF. The rearrangement joins TRBV2 to TRBJ2-1, with D perhaps TRBD1 (6 bases). This CDR3 region has 15 residues. Germline lookup yields CDR1 SNHLY and CDR2 FYNNEI. V was trimmed by 7 bases and J by 3 bases, leaving 16 bases between them.

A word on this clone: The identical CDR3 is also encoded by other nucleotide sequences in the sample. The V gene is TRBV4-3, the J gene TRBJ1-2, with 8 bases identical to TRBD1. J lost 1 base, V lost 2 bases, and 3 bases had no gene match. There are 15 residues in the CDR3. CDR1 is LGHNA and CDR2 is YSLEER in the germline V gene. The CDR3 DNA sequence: TGCGCCAGCAGCCAAAGGACAGGGCGTAACTATGGCTACACCTTC. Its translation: CASSQRTGRNYGYTF.

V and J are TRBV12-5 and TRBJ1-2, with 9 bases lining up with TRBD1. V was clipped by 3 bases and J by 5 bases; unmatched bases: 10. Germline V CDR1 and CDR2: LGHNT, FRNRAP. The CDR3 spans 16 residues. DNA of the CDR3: TGTGCTAGTGGTTTTAGTCCCAGGACAGGGGATTATGGCTACACCTTC. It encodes CASGFSPRTGDYGYTF.

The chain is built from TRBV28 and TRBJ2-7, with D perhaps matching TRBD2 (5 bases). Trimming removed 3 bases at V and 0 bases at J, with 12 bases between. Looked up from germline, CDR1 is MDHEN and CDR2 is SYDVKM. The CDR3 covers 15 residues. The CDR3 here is CASSFLSGSSYEQYF. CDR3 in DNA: TGTGCCAGCAGTTTTCTGTCGGGAAGCTCCTACGAGCAGTACTTC.

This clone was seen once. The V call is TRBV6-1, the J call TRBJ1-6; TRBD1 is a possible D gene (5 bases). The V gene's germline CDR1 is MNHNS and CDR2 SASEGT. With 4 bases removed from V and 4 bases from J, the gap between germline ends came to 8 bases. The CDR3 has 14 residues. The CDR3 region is CASSATVYNSPLHF. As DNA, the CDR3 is TGTGCCAGCAGTGCGACAGTTTATAATTCACCCCTCCACTTT.

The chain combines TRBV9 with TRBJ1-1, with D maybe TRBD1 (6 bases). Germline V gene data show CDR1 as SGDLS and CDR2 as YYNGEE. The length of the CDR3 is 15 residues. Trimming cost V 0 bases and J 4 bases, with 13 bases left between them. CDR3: CASSVAEGEGTEAFF. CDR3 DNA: TGTGCCAGCAGCGTAGCAGAGGGGGAGGGCACTGAAGCTTTCTTT.